These T cell receptor beta chains were read from a single sample in a study of neurological immune-mediated disorders. TCRdb processed the 5' RACE reads anew with MiXCR; each CDR3 protein has one entry. The repertoire has fewer than 50,000 distinct CDR3 sequences, around 10% of them found once; the top ten carry nearly 4%. Sample: PBMCs. These receptors were taken from a man aged 60 to 75 with HTLV-1-associated myelopathy (HAM/TSP). The CDR3 runs from the conserved cysteine through the conserved F or W. D genes are given only for firm matches. The size of a clone is reported for some rows only, either as once, few or many, or as a class for expanded clones.

j_gene | v_gene | d_gene | abundance | CDR3nt | CDR3aa
TRBJ2-7 | TRBV12-3/TRBV12-4 | TRBD2 | many | TGTGCCAGCAGTTTCTCCGGTTGGGGGGGCGAGCAGTACTTC | CASSFSGWGGEQYF
TRBJ2-3 | TRBV5-1 | TRBD2 | many | TGCGCCAGCAAGGGAGGGGCCGTGGGCGCAGATACGCAGTATTTT | CASKGGAVGADTQYF
TRBJ1-1 | TRBV19 | . | . | TGTGCCAGTTCCCCAGTGAGGAACACTGAAGCTTTCTTT | CASSPVRNTEAFF
TRBJ2-2 | TRBV12-3/TRBV12-4 | . | many | TGTGCCAGCAGTTTCCGCGGGACCGGGGAGCTGTTTTTT | CASSFRGTGELFF
TRBJ1-6 | TRBV3-1 | . | many | TGTGCCAGCAGCCAAGGAGGGGCCCTCCACTTT | CASSQGGALHF
TRBJ2-3 | TRBV12-3/TRBV12-4 | TRBD2 | many | TGTGCCAGCAGTTTGGGTAGGCTCAGCGGGAGGCCAGATACGCAGTATTTT | CASSLGRLSGRPDTQYF
TRBJ1-4 | TRBV20-1 | . | many | TGCAGTGCTGACCCCGGAGGTGCTAATGAAAAACTGTTTTTT | CSADPGGANEKLFF
TRBJ2-2 | TRBV7-8 | TRBD2 | many | TGTGCCAGCAGCTTAGGACTAGCGGGGAGGACCGGGGAGCTGTTTTTT | CASSLGLAGRTGELFF
TRBJ2-3 | TRBV5-1 | . | many | TGCGCCAGCAGCCCGGGACTTCGCACAGATACGCAGTATTTT | CASSPGLRTDTQYF
TRBJ2-6 | TRBV5-1 | TRBD1 | many | TGCGCCAGCAGCTTAGGACAGGCTTCTGGGGCCAACGTCCTGACTTTC | CASSLGQASGANVLTF
TRBJ1-5 | TRBV5-1 | . | many | TGCGCCAGCAGCCCGGACGGCCGCAATCAGCCCCAGCATTTT | CASSPDGRNQPQHF
TRBJ2-2 | TRBV5-5 | TRBD2 | many | TGTGCCAGCAGCTTGCTGGCGGGAGTAACCGGGGAGCTGTTTTTT | CASSLLAGVTGELFF
TRBJ2-7 | TRBV5-1 | TRBD1 | many | TGCGCCAGCAGCCTAACGGGACAGGGGGCATCCGAGCAGTACTTC | CASSLTGQGASEQYF
TRBJ2-7 | TRBV5-6 | . | many | TGTGCCAGCAGCGGAACAGAGTACGAGCAGTACTTC | CASSGTEYEQYF
TRBJ1-2 | TRBV29-1 | TRBD1 | many | TGCAGCGTTGAGTCGGCTAACAGGGGACAGGAGTCGTATGGCTACACCTTC | CSVESANRGQESYGYTF
TRBJ2-3 | TRBV19 | TRBD2 | . | TGTGCCAGTAGTCCAGGGACTAGCTGGGCCAGCACAGATACGCAGTATTTT | CASSPGTSWASTDTQYF
TRBJ2-7 | TRBV19 | TRBD2 | many | TGTGCCAGTAGTATCAGGACTAGCGGGATCTCCTACGAGCAGTACTTC | CASSIRTSGISYEQYF
TRBJ2-5 | TRBV20-1 | . | many | TGCAGTGCTCATATACAGGGCCAAGAGACCCAGTACTTC | CSAHIQGQETQYF
TRBJ2-5 | TRBV20-1 | TRBD2 | many | TGCAGTGCTATTGGGACTAGCGGGAGGAAGCAAGAGACCCAGTACTTC | CSAIGTSGRKQETQYF
TRBJ2-1 | TRBV20-1 | TRBD2 | many | TGCAGTGCTAGCCCGCGGGGGGTCTACAATGAGCAGTTCTTC | CSASPRGVYNEQFF
TRBJ2-7 | TRBV6-6 | . | . | TGTGCCAACAGTTACTATAGTACAAGGGAGCAGTACTTC | CANSYYSTREQYF
TRBJ2-3 | TRBV24-1 | . | many | TGTGCCACCAGTGATTTGGGAGGGGGCACAGATACGCAGTATTTT | CATSDLGGGTDTQYF
TRBJ2-7 | TRBV20-1 | TRBD2 | medium-sized | TGCAGTGCTAGCAAGGTAGCGGGTCAGATCTACGAGCAGTACTTC | CSASKVAGQIYEQYF
TRBJ1-1 | TRBV29-1 | . | many | TGCAGCGTTGGAGGGGGGGACACTGAAGCTTTCTTT | CSVGGGDTEAFF
TRBJ2-5 | TRBV5-1 | . | . | . | CASSFYICSARALLASQETQYF
TRBJ2-2 | TRBV9 | TRBD2 | many | TGTGCCAGCAGCGTGGGCGGACTAGCCACCGGGGAGCTGTTTTTT | CASSVGGLATGELFF
TRBJ2-1 | TRBV4-1 | . | many | TGCGCCAGCAGCCCCCTGGGACTCCGCATTGAGCAGTTCTTC | CASSPLGLRIEQFF
TRBJ2-2 | TRBV4-1 | TRBD2 | many | TGCGCCAGCAGCCAAGAGTCAGCGGGAGGGCGTGGGGAGCTGTTTTTT | CASSQESAGGRGELFF
TRBJ2-1 | TRBV5-1 | . | many | TGCGCCAGCAGCTCCCTGAAGGGGGAGAATGAGCAGTTCTTC | CASSSLKGENEQFF
TRBJ1-2 | TRBV5-1 | . | many | TGCGCCAGCAGCTTGGACGGCAGAGCTCGACCTTCGGATGGCTACACCTTC | CASSLDGRARPSDGYTF
TRBJ2-6 | TRBV2 | . | many | TGTGCCAGCAGTGAAACAGGGCCAGGGGCCAACGTCCTGACTTTC | CASSETGPGANVLTF
TRBJ1-5 | TRBV15 | . | many | TGTGCCACCAGTGCCGGGGCGCGGGGGGATCAGCCCCAGCATTTT | CATSAGARGDQPQHF
TRBJ1-2 | TRBV29-1 | TRBD1 | many | TGCAGCGTTACCTTCGGGACAGGGTATGGCTACACCTTC | CSVTFGTGYGYTF
TRBJ2-5 | TRBV20-1 | TRBD2 | many | TGCAGTGCTAGACCACCGTGGGGACTAGCGGGAGGGTTCGAGACCCAGTACTTC | CSARPPWGLAGGFETQYF
TRBJ2-7 | TRBV4-2 | . | . | TGTGCCAGCAGCCAAGATCCGGGTAGACCGAGCGGGGAGCAGTACTTC | CASSQDPGRPSGEQYF
TRBJ2-1 | TRBV3-1 | TRBD2 | . | TGTGCCAGCAGCCCACTAGCGGGATCCTACAATGAGCAGTTCTTC | CASSPLAGSYNEQFF
TRBJ1-4 | TRBV20-1 | . | many | TGCAGTGCTATCGGGACGGAGAATGAAAAACTGTTTTTT | CSAIGTENEKLFF
TRBJ2-1 | TRBV4-1 | . | many | TGCGCCAGCAGCCAAGATCCGGCGTATGGCGTCAGCTCCTACAATGAGCAGTTCTTC | CASSQDPAYGVSSYNEQFF
TRBJ2-5 | TRBV5-1 | TRBD1 | many | TGCGCCAGCAGCCCACCCGGACAGGGGTGGACCCAGTACTTC | CASSPPGQGWTQYF
TRBJ2-5 | TRBV2 | . | many | TGTGCCAGCAGTGGTCCCGGGGGCAAAGAGACCCAGTACTTC | CASSGPGGKETQYF
TRBJ1-2 | TRBV11-2 | TRBD1 | many | TGTGCCAGCAGCCAGGGACAGGGGGTCGCCTATGGCTACACCTTC | CASSQGQGVAYGYTF
TRBJ2-3 | TRBV5-4 | . | many | TGTGCCATGACCGCTAGGGTAAAAAGCACAGATACGCAGTATTTT | CAMTARVKSTDTQYF
TRBJ2-3 | TRBV9 | TRBD2 | medium-sized | TGTGCCACCACGAGCGGGGACAGCACAGATACGCAGTATTTT | CATTSGDSTDTQYF
TRBJ2-1 | TRBV5-1 | TRBD2 | many | TGCGCCAGCAGCCCTAGCGGGAACCACAATGAGCAGTTCTTC | CASSPSGNHNEQFF
TRBJ1-2 | TRBV20-1 | TRBD1 | many | TGCAGTGCAAGGGACAGGGCAGGGATTTTGGGCTACACCTTC | CSARDRAGILGYTF
TRBJ2-4 | TRBV28 | . | many | TGTGCCAGCAGTTTTTTGGGGACCGATCCGGCCCAGTACTTC | CASSFLGTDPAQYF
TRBJ2-1 | TRBV11-2 | TRBD2 | many | TGTGCCAGCAGCCAACCGGGACTAGCTACCTACAATGAGCAGTTCTTC | CASSQPGLATYNEQFF
TRBJ1-2 | TRBV14 | TRBD1 | many | TGTGCCAGCAGCCACCACGGGGACAGGGGAAACTATGGCTACACCTTC | CASSHHGDRGNYGYTF
TRBJ1-5 | TRBV12-3/TRBV12-4 | . | many | TGTGCCAGCAGCCCCCCCCCGGGTTGGCCCCAGCATTTT | CASSPPPGWPQHF
TRBJ1-2 | TRBV2 | TRBD1 | medium-sized | TGTGCCAGCAGTGAAGGGGGACAGGCAAACTATGGCTACACCTTC | CASSEGGQANYGYTF